This T cell receptor (beta chain) was retrieved from a study of blood T cell repertoires in COVID-19. Study-wide background: Sites in the United States, Italy and Spain provided acute and convalescent COVID-19 samples. PBMCs, B-cell-depleted T cells, or T cells provided the cDNA or gDNA that made up the material.

Source study methods: Amplification from reference gene primers served as the basis for estimated nucleated cell counts. Clones were sequenced by immunoSEQ multiplex PCR, and TCRdb holds only the in-frame ones, with some missing. That table gives V, J and clone size, and the DNA gave D and trimming. The table includes around 300,000 clones, around four fifths detected once. Germline CDR1 KGHSH, CDR2 LQKENI. Trimming removed 4 bases from V and 4 bases from J; junction bases left unmatched: 6. The CDR3 spans 14 residues. This clone was detected only once. The rearrangement joins TRBV18 to TRBJ2-7; 8 bases line up with TRBD2. The sequence came from a woman between 50 and 59 years old who had recovered from COVID-19. The source material was peripheral blood. Here the CDR3 DNA reads TGTGCCAGCTCACGCGATGGACTAGCTTACGAGCAGTACTTC. This encodes CASSRDGLAYEQYF.